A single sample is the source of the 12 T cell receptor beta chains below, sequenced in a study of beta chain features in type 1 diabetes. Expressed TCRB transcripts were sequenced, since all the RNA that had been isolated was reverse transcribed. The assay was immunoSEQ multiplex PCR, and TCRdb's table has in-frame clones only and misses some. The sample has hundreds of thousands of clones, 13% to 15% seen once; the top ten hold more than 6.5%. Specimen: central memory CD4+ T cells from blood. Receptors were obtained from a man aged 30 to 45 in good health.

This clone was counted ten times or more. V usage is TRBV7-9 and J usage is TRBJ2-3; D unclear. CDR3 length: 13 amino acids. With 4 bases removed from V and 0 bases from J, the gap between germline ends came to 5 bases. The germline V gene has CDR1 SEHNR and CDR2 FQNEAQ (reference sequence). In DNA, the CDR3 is TGTGCCAGCAGCTCCCTTAGCACAGATACGCAGTATTTT. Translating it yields CASSSLSTDTQYF.

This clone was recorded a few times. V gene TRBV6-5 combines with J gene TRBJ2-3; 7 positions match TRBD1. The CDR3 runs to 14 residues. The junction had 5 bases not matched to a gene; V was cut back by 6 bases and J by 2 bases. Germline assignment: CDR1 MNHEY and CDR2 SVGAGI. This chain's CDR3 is CASRTTGSTDTQYF. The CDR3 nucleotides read TGTGCCAGCAGGACGACAGGGTCCACAGATACGCAGTATTTT.

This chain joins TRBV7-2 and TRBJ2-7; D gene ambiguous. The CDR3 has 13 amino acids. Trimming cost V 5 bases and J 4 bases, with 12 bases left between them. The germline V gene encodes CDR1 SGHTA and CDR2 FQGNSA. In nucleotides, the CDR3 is TGTGCCAGCAGCCCTAGGACGCAGTACGAGCAGTACTTC. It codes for CASSPRTQYEQYF.

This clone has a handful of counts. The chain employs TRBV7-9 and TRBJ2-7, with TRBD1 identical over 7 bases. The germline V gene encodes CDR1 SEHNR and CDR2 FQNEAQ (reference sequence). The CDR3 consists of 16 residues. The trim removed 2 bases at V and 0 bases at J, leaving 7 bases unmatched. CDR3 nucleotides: TGTGCCAGCAGCTTACACTTTAACAGGGGCTCCTACGAGCAGTACTTC. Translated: CASSLHFNRGSYEQYF. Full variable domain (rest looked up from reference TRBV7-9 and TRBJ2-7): DTGVSQNPRHKITKRGQNVTFRCDPISEHNRLYWYRQTLGQGPEFLTYFQNEAQLEKSRLLSDRFSAERPKGSFSTLEIQRTEQGDSAMYLCASSLHFNRGSYEQYFGPGTRLTVT.

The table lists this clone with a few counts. CDR3 sequence: CASSLASGGTNEKLFF. CDR3 coding DNA: TGTGCCAGCAGCTTAGCGAGTGGAGGGACTAATGAAAAACTGTTTTTT. The rearrangement joins TRBV7-6 to TRBJ1-4; D unclear. Germline CDR1 and CDR2: SGHVS and FNYEAQ. The CDR3 runs 16 residues. Trimming left V 0 bases short and J 2 bases short, with 10 bases between.

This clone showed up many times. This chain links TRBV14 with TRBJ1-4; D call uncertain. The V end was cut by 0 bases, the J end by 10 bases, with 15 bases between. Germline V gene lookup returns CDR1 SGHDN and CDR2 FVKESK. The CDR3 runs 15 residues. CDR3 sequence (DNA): TGTGCCAGCAGCCAAGACCAGCTTCCTTTGGGAAAACTGTTTTTT. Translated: CASSQDQLPLGKLFF.

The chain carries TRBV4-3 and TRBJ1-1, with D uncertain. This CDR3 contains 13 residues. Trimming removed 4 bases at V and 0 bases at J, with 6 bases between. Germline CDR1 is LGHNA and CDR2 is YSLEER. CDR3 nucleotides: TGCGCCAGCAGCCCCTTTTTGAACACTGAAGCTTTCTTT. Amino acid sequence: CASSPFLNTEAFF.

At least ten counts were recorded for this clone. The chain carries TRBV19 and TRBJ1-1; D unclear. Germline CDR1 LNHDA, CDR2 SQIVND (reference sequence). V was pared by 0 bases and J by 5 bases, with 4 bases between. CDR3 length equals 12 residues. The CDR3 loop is CASSIEGTEAFF. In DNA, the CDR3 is TGTGCCAGTAGTATAGAGGGGACTGAAGCTTTCTTT.

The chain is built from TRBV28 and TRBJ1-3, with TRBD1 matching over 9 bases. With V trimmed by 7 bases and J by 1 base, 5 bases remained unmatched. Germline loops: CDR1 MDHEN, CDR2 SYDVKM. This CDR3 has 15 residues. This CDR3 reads CASTDRGVSGNTIYF. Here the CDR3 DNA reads TGTGCCAGCACTGACAGGGGGGTGTCTGGAAACACCATATATTTT.

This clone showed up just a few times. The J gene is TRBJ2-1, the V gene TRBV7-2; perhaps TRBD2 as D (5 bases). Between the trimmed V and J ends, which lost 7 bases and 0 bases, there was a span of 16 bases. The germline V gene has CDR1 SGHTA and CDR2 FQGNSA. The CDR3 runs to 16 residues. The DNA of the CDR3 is TGTGCCAGCACCCTAGCTCCTGTGAGCTCCTACAATGAGCAGTTCTTC. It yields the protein CASTLAPVSSYNEQFF.

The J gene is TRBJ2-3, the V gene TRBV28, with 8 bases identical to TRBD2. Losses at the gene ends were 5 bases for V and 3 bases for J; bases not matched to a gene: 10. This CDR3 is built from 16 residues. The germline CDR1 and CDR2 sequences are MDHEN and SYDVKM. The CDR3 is CASSPMGLGKTDTQYF. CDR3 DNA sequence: TGTGCCAGCAGTCCCATGGGACTAGGAAAGACAGATACGCAGTATTTT.

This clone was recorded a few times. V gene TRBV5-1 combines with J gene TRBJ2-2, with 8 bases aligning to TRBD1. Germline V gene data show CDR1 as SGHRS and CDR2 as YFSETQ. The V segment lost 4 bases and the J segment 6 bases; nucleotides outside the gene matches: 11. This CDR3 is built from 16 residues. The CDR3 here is CASSPPGQGFSGELFF. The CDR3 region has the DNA TGCGCCAGCAGCCCTCCCGGACAGGGATTTTCCGGGGAGCTGTTTTTT.